The sequence of this TCR beta chain was determined in a study of CD8+ T cells in alopecia areata. Study-level points and caveats: Higher clonality than in normal scalp was seen in lesional scalp, especially alopecia totalis/universalis.

RNA extraction was followed by reverse transcription into cDNA, which acted as the sequencing template. Sequencing was performed with immunoSEQ multiplex PCR; in TCRdb, only in-frame clones are kept and a portion is missing. Of roughly 180,000 clones in the sample, 40% to 65% were seen once. Notes on this clone: What it binds is unknown. Additional DNA sequences in this sample encode the identical CDR3.

The treatment: oral pan-JAK inhibitor, 5-10 mg twice daily. The source material was CD8+ T cells sorted from blood, sampled at week 52, from a patient treated with tofacitinib. The origin of this receptor is a human donor with alopecia areata.

The CDR3 is CAWSVEGNQPQHF. CDR3 DNA sequence: TGTGCCTGGAGTGTTGAGGGGAATCAGCCCCAGCATTTT. V usage is TRBV30 and J usage is TRBJ1-5, with D possibly matching TRBD1 (5 bases). This CDR3 comprises 13 residues. Germline V gene lookup returns CDR1 GTSNPN and CDR2 SVGIG (reference sequence). V dropped 0 bases and J dropped 4 bases, with 7 bases sitting between them. The whole variable domain, filled in from reference TRBV30 and TRBJ1-5, reads SQTIHQWPATLVQPVGSPLSLECTVEGTSNPNLYWYRQAAGRGLQLLFYSVGIGQISSEVPQNLSASRPQDRQFILSSKKLLLSDSGFYLCAWSVEGNQPQHFGDGTRLSIL.